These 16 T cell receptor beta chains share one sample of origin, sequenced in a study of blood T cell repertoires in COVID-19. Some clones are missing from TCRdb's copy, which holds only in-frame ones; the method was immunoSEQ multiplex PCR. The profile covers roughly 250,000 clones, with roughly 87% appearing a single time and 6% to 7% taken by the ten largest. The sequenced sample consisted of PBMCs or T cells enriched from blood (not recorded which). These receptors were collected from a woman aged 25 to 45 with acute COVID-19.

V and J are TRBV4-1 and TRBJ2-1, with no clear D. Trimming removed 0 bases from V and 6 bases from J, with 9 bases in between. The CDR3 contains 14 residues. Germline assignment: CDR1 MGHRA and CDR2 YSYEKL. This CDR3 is CASSQERLPNEQFF. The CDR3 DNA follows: TGCGCCAGCAGCCAAGAACGTCTACCCAATGAGCAGTTCTTC.

CDR3 in amino acids: CASSARSDRGYGYTF. CDR3 sequence (DNA): TGTGCCAGCAGTGCTCGATCCGACAGGGGCTATGGCTACACCTTC. The rearrangement links TRBV2 to TRBJ1-2; 8 bases map to TRBD1. CDR1 is SNHLY, CDR2 FYNNEI, per germline. The CDR3 consists of 15 residues. V was pared by 4 bases and J by 4 bases, with 8 bases of the junction left unmatched.

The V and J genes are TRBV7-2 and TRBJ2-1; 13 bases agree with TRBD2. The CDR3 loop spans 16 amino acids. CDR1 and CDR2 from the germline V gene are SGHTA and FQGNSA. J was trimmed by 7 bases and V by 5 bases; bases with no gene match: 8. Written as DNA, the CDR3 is TGTGCCAGCAGCGTGACTAGCGGGAGGCCGCGGAATGAGCAGTTCTTC. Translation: CASSVTSGRPRNEQFF. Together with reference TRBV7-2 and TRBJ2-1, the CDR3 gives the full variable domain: GAGVSQSPSNKVTEKGKDVELRCDPISGHTALYWYRQSLGQGLEFLIYFQGNSAPDKSGLPSDRFSAERTGGSVSTLTIQRTQQEDSAVYLCASSVTSGRPRNEQFFGPGTRLTVL.

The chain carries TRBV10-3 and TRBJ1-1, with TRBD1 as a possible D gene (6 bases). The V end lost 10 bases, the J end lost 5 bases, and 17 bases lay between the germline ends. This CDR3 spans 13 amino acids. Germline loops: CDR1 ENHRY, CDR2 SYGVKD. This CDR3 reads CAKTNRVRTEAFF. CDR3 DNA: TGTGCCAAGACCAACAGGGTTCGAACTGAAGCTTTCTTT.

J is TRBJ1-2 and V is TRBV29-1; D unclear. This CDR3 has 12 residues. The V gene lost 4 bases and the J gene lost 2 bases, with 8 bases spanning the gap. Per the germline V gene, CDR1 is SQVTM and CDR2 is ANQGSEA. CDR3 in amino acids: CSVGGPNYGYTF. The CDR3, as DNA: TGCAGCGTTGGAGGGCCAAACTATGGCTACACCTTC.

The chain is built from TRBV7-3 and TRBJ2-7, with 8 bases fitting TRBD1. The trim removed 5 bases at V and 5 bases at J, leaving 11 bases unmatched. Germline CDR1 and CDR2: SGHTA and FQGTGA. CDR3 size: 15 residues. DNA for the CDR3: TGTGCCAGCAGCCAAGGGGCAGGGGGCTTCGACGAGCAGTACTTC. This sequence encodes CASSQGAGGFDEQYF.

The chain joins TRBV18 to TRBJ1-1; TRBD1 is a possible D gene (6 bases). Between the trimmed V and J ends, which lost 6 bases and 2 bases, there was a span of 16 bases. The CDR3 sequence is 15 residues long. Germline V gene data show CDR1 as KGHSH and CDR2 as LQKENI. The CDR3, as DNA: TGTGCCAGCTCCCCCCTCGGACAGCCTAACACTGAAGCTTTCTTT. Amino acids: CASSPLGQPNTEAFF.

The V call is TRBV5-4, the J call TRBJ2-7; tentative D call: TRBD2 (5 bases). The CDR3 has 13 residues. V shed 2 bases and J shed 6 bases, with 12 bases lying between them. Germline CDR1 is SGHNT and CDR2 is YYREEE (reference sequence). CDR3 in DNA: TGTGCCAGCAGCTTTTCCGGGAATGCCGAGCAGTACTTC. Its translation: CASSFSGNAEQYF. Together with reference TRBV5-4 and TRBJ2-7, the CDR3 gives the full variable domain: ETGVTQSPTHLIKTRGQQVTLRCSSQSGHNTVSWYQQALGQGPQFIFQYYREEENGRGNFPPRFSGLQFPNYSSELNVNALELDDSALYLCASSFSGNAEQYFGPGTRLTVT.

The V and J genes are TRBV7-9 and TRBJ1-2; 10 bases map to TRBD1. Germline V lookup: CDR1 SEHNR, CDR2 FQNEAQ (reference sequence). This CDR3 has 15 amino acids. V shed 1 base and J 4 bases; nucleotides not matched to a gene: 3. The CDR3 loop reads CASSLVGQGPYGYTF. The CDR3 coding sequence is TGTGCCAGCAGCTTAGTGGGACAGGGGCCCTATGGCTACACCTTC.

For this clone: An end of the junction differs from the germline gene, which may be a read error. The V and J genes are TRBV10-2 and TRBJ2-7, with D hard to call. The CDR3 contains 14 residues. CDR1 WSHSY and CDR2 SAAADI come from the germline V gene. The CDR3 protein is CASRESFSLYEQYF. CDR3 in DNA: TGCGCCAGCAGAGAGTCCTTCAGTCTCTACGAGCAGTACTTC.

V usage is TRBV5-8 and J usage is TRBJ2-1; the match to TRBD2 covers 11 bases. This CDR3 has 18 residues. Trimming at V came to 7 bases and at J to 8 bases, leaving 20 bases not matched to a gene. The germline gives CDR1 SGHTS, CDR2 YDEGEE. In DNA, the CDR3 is TGTGCCAGCTCATCAGAGATAGCGGGGGGGCTATTAGTCGATGAGCAGTTCTTC. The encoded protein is CASSSEIAGGLLVDEQFF.

The CDR3 reads CASSSQGGPGELFF. DNA for the CDR3: TGTGCCAGCAGCTCCCAGGGGGGTCCCGGGGAGCTGTTTTTT. V is TRBV7-3 and J is TRBJ2-2; possible D gene TRBD1, 7 bases. Germline lookup yields CDR1 SGHTA and CDR2 FQGTGA. V shed 4 bases and J shed 6 bases, with 12 bases lying between them. This CDR3 is built from 14 residues.

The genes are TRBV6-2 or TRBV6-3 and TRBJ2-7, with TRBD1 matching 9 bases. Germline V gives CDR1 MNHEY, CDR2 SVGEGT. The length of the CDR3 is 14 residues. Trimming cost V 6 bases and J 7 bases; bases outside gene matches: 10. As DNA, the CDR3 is TGTGCCAGCAGCTCCGGGACAGGGAGGTTAGAGCAGTACTTC. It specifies CASSSGTGRLEQYF.

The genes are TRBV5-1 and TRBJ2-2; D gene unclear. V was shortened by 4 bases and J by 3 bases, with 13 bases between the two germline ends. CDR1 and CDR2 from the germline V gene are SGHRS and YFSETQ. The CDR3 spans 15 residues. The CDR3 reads CASSMTSQYTGELFF. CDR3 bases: TGCGCCAGCAGCATGACAAGTCAGTACACCGGGGAGCTGTTTTTT.

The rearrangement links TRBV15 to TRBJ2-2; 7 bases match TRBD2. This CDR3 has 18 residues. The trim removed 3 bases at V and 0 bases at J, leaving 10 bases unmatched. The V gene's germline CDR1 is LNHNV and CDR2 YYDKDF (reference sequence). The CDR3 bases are TGTGCCACCAGCAGGGTCGGGCAACTAGCGCCGAACACCGGGGAGCTGTTTTTT. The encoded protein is CATSRVGQLAPNTGELFF.

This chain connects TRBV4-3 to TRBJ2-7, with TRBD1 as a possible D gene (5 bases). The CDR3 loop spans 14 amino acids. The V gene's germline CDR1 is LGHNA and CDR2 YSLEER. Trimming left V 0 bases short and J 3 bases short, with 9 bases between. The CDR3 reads CASSQDQGRYEQYF. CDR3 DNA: TGCGCCAGCAGCCAAGATCAGGGCCGCTACGAGCAGTACTTC.